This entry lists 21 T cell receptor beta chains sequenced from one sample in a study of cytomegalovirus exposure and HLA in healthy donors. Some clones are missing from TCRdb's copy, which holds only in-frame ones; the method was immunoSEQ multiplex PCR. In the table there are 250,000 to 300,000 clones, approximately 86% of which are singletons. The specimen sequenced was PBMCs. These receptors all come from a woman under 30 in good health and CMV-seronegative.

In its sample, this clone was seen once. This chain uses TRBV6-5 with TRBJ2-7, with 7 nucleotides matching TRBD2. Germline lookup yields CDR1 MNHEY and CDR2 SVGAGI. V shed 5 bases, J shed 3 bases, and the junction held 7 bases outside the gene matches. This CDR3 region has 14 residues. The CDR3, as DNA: TGTGCCAGCAGTCCGGGACGGGGGGTCTACGAGCAGTACTTC. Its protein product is CASSPGRGVYEQYF.

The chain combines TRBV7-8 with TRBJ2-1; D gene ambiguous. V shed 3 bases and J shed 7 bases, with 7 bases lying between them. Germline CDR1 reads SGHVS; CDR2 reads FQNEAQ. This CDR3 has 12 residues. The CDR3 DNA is TGTGCCAGCAGCTTGAGTTCGAATGAGCAGTTCTTC. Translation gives CASSLSSNEQFF.

The CDR3 DNA follows: TGTGCCAGCAGTTTGACAGGGAGCTCCTACAATGAGCAGTTCTTC. It translates to CASSLTGSSYNEQFF. This rearrangement joins TRBV7-6 to TRBJ2-1; 7 bases agree with TRBD1. V was pared by 6 bases and J by 0 bases, with 5 bases of the junction left unmatched. The CDR3 runs to 15 residues. The V gene's germline CDR1 is SGHVS and CDR2 FNYEAQ.

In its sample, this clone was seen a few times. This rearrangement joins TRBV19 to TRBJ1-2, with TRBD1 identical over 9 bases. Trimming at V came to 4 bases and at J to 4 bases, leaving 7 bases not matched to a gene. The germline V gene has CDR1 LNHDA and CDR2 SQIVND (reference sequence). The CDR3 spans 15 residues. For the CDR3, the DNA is TGTGCCAGTAGTACCTCGGACAGGGGAAGCTATGGCTACACCTTC. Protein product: CASSTSDRGSYGYTF.

The CDR3: CASSASKTVNEQFF. CDR3 coding DNA: TGCGCCAGCAGCGCCTCCAAGACAGTCAATGAGCAGTTCTTC. V and J are TRBV5-1 and TRBJ2-1, with D possibly TRBD1 on 5 matching bases. The germline V and J ends were trimmed by 4 bases and 6 bases, with 14 bases remaining between them. The germline V gene has CDR1 SGHRS and CDR2 YFSETQ. This CDR3 is built from 14 residues.

In nucleotides, the CDR3 is TGTGCCAGCAGTTACTATAGCGGGACCGCCGAGACCCAGTACTTC. It is translated as CASSYYSGTAETQYF. The rearrangement links TRBV6-5 to TRBJ2-5, with 8 bases lining up with TRBD2. V lost 1 base, J lost 5 bases, and 6 bases stayed unmatched. The CDR3 has 15 amino acids. Germline V gene sequence: CDR1 MNHEY, CDR2 SVGAGI.

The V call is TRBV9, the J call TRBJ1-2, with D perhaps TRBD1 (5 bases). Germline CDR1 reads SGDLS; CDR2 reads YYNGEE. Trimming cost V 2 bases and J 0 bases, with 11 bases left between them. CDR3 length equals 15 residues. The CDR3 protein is CASSVSGLANYGYTF. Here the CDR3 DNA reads TGTGCCAGCAGCGTCTCAGGGTTAGCTAACTATGGCTACACCTTC.

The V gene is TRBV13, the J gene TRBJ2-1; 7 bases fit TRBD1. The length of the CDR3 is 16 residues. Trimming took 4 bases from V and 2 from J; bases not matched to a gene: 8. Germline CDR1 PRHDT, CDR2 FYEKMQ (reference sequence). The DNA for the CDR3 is TGTGCCAGCAGCTCACATAAGGGGGCCACCTACAATGAGCAGTTCTTC. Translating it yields CASSSHKGATYNEQFF.

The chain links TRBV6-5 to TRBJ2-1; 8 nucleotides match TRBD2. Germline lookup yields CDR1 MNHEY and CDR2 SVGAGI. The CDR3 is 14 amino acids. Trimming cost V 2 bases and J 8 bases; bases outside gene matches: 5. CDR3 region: CASSYRGTRDEQFF. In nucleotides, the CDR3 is TGTGCCAGCAGTTACCGAGGGACTAGGGATGAGCAGTTCTTC.

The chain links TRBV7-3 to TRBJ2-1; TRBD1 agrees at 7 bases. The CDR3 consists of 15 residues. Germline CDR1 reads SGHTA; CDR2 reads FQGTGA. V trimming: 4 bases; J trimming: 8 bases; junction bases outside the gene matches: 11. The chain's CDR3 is CASSSTGRLVDEQFF. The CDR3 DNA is TGTGCCAGCAGCTCGACAGGGCGGTTAGTCGATGAGCAGTTCTTC.

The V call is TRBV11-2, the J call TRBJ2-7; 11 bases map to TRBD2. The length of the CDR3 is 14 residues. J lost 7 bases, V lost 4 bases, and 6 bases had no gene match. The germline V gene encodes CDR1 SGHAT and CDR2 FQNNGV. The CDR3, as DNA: TGTGCCAGCAGCTCTAGCGGGGGGTTCAGGGAGCAGTACTTC. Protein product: CASSSSGGFREQYF.

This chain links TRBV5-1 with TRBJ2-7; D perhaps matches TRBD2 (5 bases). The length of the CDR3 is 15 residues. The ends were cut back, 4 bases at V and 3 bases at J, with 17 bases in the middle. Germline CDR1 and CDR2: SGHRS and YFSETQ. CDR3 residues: CASSVGTDLLYEQYF. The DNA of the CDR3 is TGCGCCAGCAGCGTGGGAACGGACTTACTCTACGAGCAGTACTTC.

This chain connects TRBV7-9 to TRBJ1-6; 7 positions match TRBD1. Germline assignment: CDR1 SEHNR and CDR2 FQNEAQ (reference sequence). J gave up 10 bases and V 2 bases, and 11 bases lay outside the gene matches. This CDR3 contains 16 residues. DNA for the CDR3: TGTGCCAGCAGCTTATTCCCTGGTCAGGGGGGATCACCCCTCCACTTT. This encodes CASSLFPGQGGSPLHF.

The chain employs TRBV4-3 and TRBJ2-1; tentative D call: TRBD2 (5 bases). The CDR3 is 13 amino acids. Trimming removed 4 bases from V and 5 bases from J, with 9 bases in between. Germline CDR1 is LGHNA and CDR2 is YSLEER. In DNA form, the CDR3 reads TGCGCCAGCAGCCGTCGAGGGAACAATGAGCAGTTCTTC. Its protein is CASSRRGNNEQFF.

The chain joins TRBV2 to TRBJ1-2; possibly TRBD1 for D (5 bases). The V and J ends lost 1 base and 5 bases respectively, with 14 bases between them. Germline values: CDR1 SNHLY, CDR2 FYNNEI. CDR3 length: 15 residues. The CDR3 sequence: CASSEGMGHGYGYTF. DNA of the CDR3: TGTGCCAGCAGTGAAGGGATGGGGCACGGATATGGCTACACCTTC.

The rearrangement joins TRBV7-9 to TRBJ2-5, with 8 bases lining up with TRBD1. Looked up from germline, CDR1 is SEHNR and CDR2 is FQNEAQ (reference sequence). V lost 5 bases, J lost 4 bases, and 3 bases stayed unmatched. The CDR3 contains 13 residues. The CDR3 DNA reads TGTGCCAGCAGCCCAGGGGGCGCAGAGACCCAGTACTTC. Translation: CASSPGGAETQYF.

The CDR3 DNA sequence: TGTGCCAGCAACGGACAGAGCTCCTATAATTCACCCCTCCACTTT. It translates to CASNGQSSYNSPLHF. V usage is TRBV7-9 and J usage is TRBJ1-6; D is perhaps TRBD1 (6 bases). The V gene's germline CDR1 is SEHNR and CDR2 FQNEAQ (reference sequence). V was trimmed by 7 bases and J by 0 bases, leaving 10 bases between them. The CDR3 length is 15 residues.

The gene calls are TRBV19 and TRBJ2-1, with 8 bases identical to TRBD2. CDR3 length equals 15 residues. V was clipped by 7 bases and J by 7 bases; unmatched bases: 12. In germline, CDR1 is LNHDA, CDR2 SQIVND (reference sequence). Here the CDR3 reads CASNAASGRPNEQFF. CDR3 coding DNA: TGTGCCAGTAATGCTGCCAGCGGGAGACCGAATGAGCAGTTCTTC.

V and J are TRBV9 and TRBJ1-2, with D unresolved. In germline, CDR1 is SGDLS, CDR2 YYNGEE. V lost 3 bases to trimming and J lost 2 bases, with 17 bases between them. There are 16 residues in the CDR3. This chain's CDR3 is CASSGPPWTGNYGYTF. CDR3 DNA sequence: TGTGCCAGCAGCGGGCCCCCCTGGACGGGAAACTATGGCTACACCTTC.

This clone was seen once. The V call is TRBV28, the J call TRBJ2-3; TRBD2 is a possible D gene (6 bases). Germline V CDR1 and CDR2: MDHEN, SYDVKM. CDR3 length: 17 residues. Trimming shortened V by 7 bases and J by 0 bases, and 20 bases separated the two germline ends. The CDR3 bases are TGTGCCAGCACTCTTAGGTTTGGGGGGACCAGCACAGATACGCAGTATTTT. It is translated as CASTLRFGGTSTDTQYF.

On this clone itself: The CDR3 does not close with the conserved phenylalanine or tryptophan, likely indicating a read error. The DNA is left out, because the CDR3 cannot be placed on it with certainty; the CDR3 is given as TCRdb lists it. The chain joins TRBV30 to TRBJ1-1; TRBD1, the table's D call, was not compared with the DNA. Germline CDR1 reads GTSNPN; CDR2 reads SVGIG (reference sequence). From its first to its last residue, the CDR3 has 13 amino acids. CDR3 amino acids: CAWSANGQRVRGL.